The present T cell receptor beta chain was sequenced within a study of T cell repertoires in cytomegalovirus infection. Study background: Public TCR beta signatures indicated both CMV infection and matching HLA type. General study results and limits: HLA-C-restricted CMV clonotypes gave the most frequent clonotype in two of eight donors.

V gave up 1 base and J gave up 9 bases; unmatched junction bases: 15. The V gene's germline CDR1 is SGHAT and CDR2 FQNNGV. The CDR3 covers 17 residues. About this clonotype itself: Its specificity is not known.

Each CDR3 protein is one row after TCRdb ran MiXCR on the reads. The sample has some 480,000 distinct CDR3 sequences, 30% to 40% seen once. This specimen was cultured PBMCs, taken from culture after CMV antigen stimulation. This TCR was recovered from a human donor in good health (CMV status not recorded). Some clones in this sample may be carry-over from other donors' samples. The chain links TRBV11-2 to TRBJ1-5; 7 nucleotides line up with TRBD1. The CDR3 DNA reads TGTGCCAGCAGCTTAGGGGGCAGGGGGTTTCCCGGACGGCCCCAGCATTTT. As protein: CASSLGGRGFPGRPQHF.